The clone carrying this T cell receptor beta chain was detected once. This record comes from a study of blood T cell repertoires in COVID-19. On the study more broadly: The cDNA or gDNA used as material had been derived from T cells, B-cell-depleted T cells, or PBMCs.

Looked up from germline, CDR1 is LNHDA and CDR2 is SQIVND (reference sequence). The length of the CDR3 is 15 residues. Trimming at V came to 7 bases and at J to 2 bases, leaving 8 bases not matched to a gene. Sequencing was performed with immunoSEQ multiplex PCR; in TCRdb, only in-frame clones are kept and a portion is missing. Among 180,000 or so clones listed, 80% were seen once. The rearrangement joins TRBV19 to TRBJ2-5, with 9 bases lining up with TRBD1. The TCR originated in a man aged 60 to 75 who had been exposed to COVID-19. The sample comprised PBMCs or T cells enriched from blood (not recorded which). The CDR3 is CASNDRQGVQETQYF. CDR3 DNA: TGTGCCAGTAATGACCGACAGGGGGTTCAAGAGACCCAGTACTTC.